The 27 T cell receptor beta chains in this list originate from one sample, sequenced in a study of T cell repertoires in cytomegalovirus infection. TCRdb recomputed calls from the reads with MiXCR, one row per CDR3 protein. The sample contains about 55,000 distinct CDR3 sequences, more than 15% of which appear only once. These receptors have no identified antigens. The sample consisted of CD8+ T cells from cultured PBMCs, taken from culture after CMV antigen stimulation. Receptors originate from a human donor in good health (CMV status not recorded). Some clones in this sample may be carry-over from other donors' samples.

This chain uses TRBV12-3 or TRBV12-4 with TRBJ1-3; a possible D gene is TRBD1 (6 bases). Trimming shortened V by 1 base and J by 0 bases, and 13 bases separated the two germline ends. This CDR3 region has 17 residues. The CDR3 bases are TGTGCCAGCAGTTTAGGGACCCCGACAGGCTCTGGAAACACCATATATTTT. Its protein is CASSLGTPTGSGNTIYF.

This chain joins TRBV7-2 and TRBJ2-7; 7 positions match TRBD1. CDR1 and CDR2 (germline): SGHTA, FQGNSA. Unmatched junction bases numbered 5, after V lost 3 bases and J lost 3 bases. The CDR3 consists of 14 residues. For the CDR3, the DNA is TGTGCCAGCAGCTTCGCGCCAGGGGGCTACGAGCAGTACTTC. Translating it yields CASSFAPGGYEQYF.

The CDR3 here is CASSLGGLAGVPHYEQYF. The CDR3 bases are TGTGCCAGCAGCTTAGGTGGACTAGCGGGAGTACCCCACTACGAGCAGTACTTC. The gene calls are TRBV7-6 and TRBJ2-7; 13 nucleotides agree with TRBD2. V trimming: 1 base; J trimming: 3 bases; junction bases outside the gene matches: 9. Germline CDR1 reads SGHVS; CDR2 reads FNYEAQ. The CDR3 sequence is 18 residues long.

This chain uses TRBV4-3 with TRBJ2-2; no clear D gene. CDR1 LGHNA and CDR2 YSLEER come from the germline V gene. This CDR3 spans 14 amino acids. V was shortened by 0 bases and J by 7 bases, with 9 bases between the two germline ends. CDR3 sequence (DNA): TGCGCCAGCAGCCAAGATCGTCGGAACGGGGAGCTGTTTTTT. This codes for CASSQDRRNGELFF.

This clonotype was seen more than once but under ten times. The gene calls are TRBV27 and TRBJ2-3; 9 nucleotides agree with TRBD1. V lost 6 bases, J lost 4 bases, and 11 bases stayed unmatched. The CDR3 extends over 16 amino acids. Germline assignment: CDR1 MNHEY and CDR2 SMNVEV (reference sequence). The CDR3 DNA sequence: TGTGCCAGCAGCTTACAGGGGGCACGAGGGCCAGATACGCAGTATTTT. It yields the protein CASSLQGARGPDTQYF.

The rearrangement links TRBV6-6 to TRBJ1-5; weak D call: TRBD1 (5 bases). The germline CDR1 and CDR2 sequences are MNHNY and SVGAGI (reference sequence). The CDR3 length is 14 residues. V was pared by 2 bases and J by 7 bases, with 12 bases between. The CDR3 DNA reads TGTGCCAGCAGTTACGATGAAGGGGTCCAGCCCCAGCATTTT. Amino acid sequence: CASSYDEGVQPQHF.

The CDR3 spells CASSPPSGKRSYEQYF. CDR3 nucleotides: TGTGCCAGCAGCCCCCCTAGCGGGAAAAGGTCCTACGAGCAGTACTTC. The chain links TRBV7-2 to TRBJ2-7; TRBD2 matches at 9 bases. The CDR3 covers 16 residues. Germline V gene data show CDR1 as SGHTA and CDR2 as FQGNSA. The junction had 9 bases not matched to a gene; V was cut back by 5 bases and J by 1 base.

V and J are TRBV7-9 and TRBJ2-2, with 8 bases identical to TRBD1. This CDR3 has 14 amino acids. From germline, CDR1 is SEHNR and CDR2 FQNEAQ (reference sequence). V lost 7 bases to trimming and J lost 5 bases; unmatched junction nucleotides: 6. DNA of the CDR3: TGTGCCAGCAACGCGGACAGGGTGACCGGGGAGCTGTTTTTT. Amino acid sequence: CASNADRVTGELFF.

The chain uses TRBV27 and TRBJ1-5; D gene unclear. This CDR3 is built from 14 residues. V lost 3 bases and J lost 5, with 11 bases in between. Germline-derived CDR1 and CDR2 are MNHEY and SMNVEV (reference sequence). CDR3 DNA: TGTGCCAGCAGTTTCGGCCCTAGAGATCAGCCCCAGCATTTT. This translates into CASSFGPRDQPQHF.

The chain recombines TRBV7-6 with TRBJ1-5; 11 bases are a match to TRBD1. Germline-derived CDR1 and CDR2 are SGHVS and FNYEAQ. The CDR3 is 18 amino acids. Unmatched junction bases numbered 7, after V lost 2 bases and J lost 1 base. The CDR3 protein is CASSLWTGGFNSNQPQHF. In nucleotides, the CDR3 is TGTGCCAGCAGCTTATGGACAGGGGGCTTTAACAGCAATCAGCCCCAGCATTTT.

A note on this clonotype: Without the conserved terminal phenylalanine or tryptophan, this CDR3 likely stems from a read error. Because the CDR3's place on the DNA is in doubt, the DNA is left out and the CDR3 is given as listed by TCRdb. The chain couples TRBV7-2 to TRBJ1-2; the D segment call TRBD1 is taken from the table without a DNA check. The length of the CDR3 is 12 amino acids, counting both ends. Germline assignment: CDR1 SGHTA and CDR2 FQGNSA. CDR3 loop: CASSPGGTGLYI.

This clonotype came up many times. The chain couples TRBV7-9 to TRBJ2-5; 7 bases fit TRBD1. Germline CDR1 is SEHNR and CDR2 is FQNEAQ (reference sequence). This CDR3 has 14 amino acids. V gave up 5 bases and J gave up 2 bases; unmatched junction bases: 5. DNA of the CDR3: TGTGCCAGCAGCCTCCCGGGACAGCAAGAGACCCAGTACTTC. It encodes CASSLPGQQETQYF.

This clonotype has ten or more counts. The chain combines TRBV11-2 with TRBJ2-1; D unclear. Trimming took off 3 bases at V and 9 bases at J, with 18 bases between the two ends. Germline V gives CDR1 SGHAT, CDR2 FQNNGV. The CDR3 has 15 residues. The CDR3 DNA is TGTGCCAGCAGCTTTAGGTTAATGAGTCGCGGTGAGCAGTTCTTC. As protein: CASSFRLMSRGEQFF.

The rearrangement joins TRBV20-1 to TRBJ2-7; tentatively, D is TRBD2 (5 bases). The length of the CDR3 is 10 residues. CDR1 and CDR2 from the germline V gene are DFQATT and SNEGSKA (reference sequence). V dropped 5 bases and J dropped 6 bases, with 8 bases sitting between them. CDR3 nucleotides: TGCAGTGCTCGGGATTCCGAGCAGTACTTC. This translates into CSARDSEQYF.

DNA of the CDR3: TGTGCCAGCAGCCCGGGACCGACCTACGAGCAGTACTTC. Protein: CASSPGPTYEQYF. The chain has TRBV7-9 and TRBJ2-7; D is tentatively TRBD1 or TRBD2 (5 bases each). From germline, CDR1 is SEHNR and CDR2 FQNEAQ (reference sequence). V lost 5 bases, J lost 2 bases, and 10 bases lay in between. The CDR3 is made up of 13 amino acids.

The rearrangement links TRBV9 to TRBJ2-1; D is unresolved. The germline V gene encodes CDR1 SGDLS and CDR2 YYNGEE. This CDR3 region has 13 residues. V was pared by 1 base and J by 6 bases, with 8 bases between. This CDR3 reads CASSVREGNEQFF. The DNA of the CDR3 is TGTGCCAGCAGCGTACGAGAAGGCAATGAGCAGTTCTTC.

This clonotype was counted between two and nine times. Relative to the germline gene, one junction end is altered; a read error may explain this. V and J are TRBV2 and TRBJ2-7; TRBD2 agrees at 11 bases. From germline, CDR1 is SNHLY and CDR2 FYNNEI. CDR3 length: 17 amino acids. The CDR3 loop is CASNEITGTSGNYEQYF. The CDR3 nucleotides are TGTGCCAGCAATGAAATAACCGGGACTAGCGGTAACTACGAGCAGTACTTC.

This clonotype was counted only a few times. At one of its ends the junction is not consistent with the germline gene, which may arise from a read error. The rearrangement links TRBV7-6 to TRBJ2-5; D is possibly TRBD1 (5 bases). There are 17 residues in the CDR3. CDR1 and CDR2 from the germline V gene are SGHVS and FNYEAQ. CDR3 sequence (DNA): TGTGCTAGCAGCCGCAGGACGCAGGGTCCCTACGCAGAGACCCAGTACTTC. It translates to CASSRRTQGPYAETQYF.

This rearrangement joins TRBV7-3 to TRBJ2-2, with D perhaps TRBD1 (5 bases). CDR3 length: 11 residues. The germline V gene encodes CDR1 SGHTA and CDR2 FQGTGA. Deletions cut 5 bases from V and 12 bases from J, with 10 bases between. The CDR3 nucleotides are TGTGCCAGCAGCCCACAGGCCAAGCTGTTTTTT. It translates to CASSPQAKLFF. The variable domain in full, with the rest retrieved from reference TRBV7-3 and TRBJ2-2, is GAGVSQTPSNKVTEKGKYVELRCDPISGHTALYWYRQSLGQGPEFLIYFQGTGAADDSGLPNDRFFAVRPEGSVSTLKIQRTERGDSAVYLCASSPQAKLFFGEGSRLTVL.

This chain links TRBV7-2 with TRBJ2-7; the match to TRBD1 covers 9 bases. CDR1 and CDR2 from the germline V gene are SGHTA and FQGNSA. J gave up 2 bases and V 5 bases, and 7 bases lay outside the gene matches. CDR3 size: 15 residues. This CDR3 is CASSAGTGSPYEQYF. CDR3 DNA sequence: TGTGCCAGCAGCGCCGGGACAGGGTCTCCCTACGAGCAGTACTTC.

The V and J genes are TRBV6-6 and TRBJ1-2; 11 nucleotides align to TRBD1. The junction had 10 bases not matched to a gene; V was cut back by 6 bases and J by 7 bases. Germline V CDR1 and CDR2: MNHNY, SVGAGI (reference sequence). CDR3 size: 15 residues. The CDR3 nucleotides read TGTGCCAGCAGCCGGGACAGGGGGAATATTCTTGGCTACACCTTC. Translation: CASSRDRGNILGYTF.

CDR3 protein: CASRTTGSSYEQYF. The CDR3 DNA reads as TGTGCCAGCAGAACGACAGGGAGCTCCTACGAGCAGTACTTC. J is TRBJ2-7 and V is TRBV12-3 or TRBV12-4, with TRBD1 matching over 7 bases. The CDR3 spans 14 residues. V shed 6 bases, J shed 0 bases, and the junction held 5 bases outside the gene matches.

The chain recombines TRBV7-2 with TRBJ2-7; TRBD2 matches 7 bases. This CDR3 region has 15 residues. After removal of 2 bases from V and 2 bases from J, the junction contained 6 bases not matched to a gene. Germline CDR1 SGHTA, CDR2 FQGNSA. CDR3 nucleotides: TGTGCCAGCAGCTTATGGCTAGCGGAGACCTACGAGCAGTACTTC. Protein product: CASSLWLAETYEQYF. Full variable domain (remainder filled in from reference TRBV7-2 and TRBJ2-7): GAGVSQSPSNKVTEKGKDVELRCDPISGHTALYWYRQSLGQGLEFLIYFQGNSAPDKSGLPSDRFSAERTGGSVSTLTIQRTQQEDSAVYLCASSLWLAETYEQYFGPGTRLTVT.

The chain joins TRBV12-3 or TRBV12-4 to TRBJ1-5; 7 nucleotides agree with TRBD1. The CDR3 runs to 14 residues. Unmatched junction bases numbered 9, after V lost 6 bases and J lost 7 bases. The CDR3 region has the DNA TGTGCCAGCAGCATGACAGGGTCCAGGCAGCCCCAGCATTTT. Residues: CASSMTGSRQPQHF.

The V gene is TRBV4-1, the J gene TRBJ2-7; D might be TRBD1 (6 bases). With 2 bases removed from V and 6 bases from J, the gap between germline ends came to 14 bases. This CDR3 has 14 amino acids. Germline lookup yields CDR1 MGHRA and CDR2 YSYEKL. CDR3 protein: CASSQLQGSPEQYF. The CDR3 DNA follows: TGCGCCAGCAGCCAACTCCAGGGGAGTCCCGAGCAGTACTTC.

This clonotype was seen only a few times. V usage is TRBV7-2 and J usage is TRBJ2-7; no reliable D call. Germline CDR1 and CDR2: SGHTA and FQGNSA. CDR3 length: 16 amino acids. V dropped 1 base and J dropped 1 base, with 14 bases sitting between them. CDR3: CASSLETALKSYEQYF. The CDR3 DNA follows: TGTGCCAGCAGCTTAGAAACAGCGCTGAAATCCTACGAGCAGTACTTC.

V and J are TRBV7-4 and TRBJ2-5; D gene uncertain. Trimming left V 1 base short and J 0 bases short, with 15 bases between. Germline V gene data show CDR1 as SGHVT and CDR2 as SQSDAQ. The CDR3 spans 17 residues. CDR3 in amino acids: CASSLGVQSANQETQYF. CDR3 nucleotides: TGTGCCAGCAGCTTAGGGGTCCAATCAGCCAACCAAGAGACCCAGTACTTC. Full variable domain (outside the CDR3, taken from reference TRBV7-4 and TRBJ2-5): GAGVSQSPRYKVAKRGRDVALRCDSISGHVTLYWYRQTLGQGSEVLTYSQSDAQRDKSGRPSGRFSAERPERSVSTLKIQRTEQGDSAVYLCASSLGVQSANQETQYFGPGTRLLVL.